The rows below give T cell receptor beta chains drawn from one sample of a study of tumor-infiltrating lymphocytes in primary liver carcinoma. TCRdb itself ran the multiplex PCR reads through MiXCR, one entry per CDR3 protein. The table includes 310,000 or so distinct CDR3 sequences, approximately 64% detected once. Material for sequencing was peripheral blood. Receptors were obtained from a man aged 40-49 years with primary liver carcinoma and hepatitis B virus infection. Both conserved end residues are part of each CDR3. D genes are given only for firm matches. Rows give clone size only sometimes, using once, few, many, or a class for an expanded clone.

clone_size: NA
d_call: TRBD2
j_call: TRBJ2-4
v_call: TRBV12-3/TRBV12-4
cdr3_nt: TGTGCCAGCACCACGGGGGCCGTAGCGGGAGGCATTCAGTACTTC
cdr3_aa: CASTTGAVAGGIQYF

clone_size: NA
d_call: TRBD2
j_call: TRBJ2-3
v_call: TRBV7-9
cdr3_nt: TGTGCCAGCAACTACAGCGGGAGTTCAGATACGCAGTATTTT
cdr3_aa: CASNYSGSSDTQYF

clone_size: NA
d_call: TRBD2
j_call: TRBJ2-5
v_call: TRBV12-3/TRBV12-4
cdr3_nt: TGTGCCAACAGTTTCCTAGCGGGGGAGACCCAGTACTTC
cdr3_aa: CANSFLAGETQYF

clone_size: NA
d_call: NA
j_call: TRBJ2-7
v_call: TRBV11-2
cdr3_nt: TGCGCCAGCAGCCAGGGCCGGGTCACACCCTACGAGCAGTACTTC
cdr3_aa: CASSQGRVTPYEQYF

clone_size: NA
d_call: NA
j_call: TRBJ1-1
v_call: TRBV11-2
cdr3_nt: TGTGCCAGCAGCCAAAGGGTTTCACAGGGTAGTAACACTGAAGCTTTCTTT
cdr3_aa: CASSQRVSQGSNTEAFF

clone_size: NA
d_call: TRBD1
j_call: TRBJ2-7
v_call: TRBV11-2
cdr3_nt: TGTGCCAGCAGCTTTGCGGCAGGGGGCCAGTACGAGCAATGCTTC
cdr3_aa: CASSFAAGGQYEQCF

clone_size: NA
d_call: TRBD1
j_call: TRBJ1-2
v_call: TRBV4-2
cdr3_nt: TGTGCCAGCAGCCACGAGGAGGACAGGGAAGAAGGTGGCTACACCTTC
cdr3_aa: CASSHEEDREEGGYTF

clone_size: NA
d_call: TRBD2
j_call: TRBJ2-5
v_call: TRBV13
cdr3_nt: TGTGCCAGCAGCCGAGCGGGGGCCAGGGAGACCCAGTACTTC
cdr3_aa: CASSRAGARETQYF

clone_size: once
d_call: TRBD1
j_call: TRBJ2-7
v_call: TRBV12-3/TRBV12-4
cdr3_nt: TGTGCCAGCAGCCTTGAGGCAGGGGGCCTCGAAAACTCCTACGAGCAGTGCTTC
cdr3_aa: CASSLEAGGLENSYEQCF

clone_size: NA
d_call: NA
j_call: TRBJ2-1
v_call: TRBV6-2/TRBV6-3
cdr3_nt: TGTGCCAGCAGTCGCCTACGTGGGACTGGGAATGACAATGAGCAGTTTTTC
cdr3_aa: CASSRLRGTGNDNEQFF

clone_size: NA
d_call: NA
j_call: TRBJ2-3
v_call: TRBV6-5
cdr3_nt: TGTGCCAGTGGTGAATGGGATACGCAGTATTTT
cdr3_aa: CASGEWDTQYF

clone_size: NA
d_call: TRBD1
j_call: TRBJ2-1
v_call: TRBV29-1
cdr3_nt: TGCAGCGCCGTCGAGACAGGGGAGGATGAGCAGTTCTTC
cdr3_aa: CSAVETGEDEQFF

clone_size: NA
d_call: TRBD2
j_call: TRBJ2-7
v_call: TRBV19
cdr3_nt: TGTGCCAGTAGTAAGACTAGCGGGAGCTACGAGCAGTACTTC
cdr3_aa: CASSKTSGSYEQYF

clone_size: few
d_call: TRBD1
j_call: TRBJ1-5
v_call: TRBV28
cdr3_nt: TGTGCCAGCAGCCTTGGGACAGCCGGACTCGAGGCCCAGCATTTT
cdr3_aa: CASSLGTAGLEAQHF

clone_size: NA
d_call: NA
j_call: TRBJ2-1
v_call: TRBV5-5
cdr3_nt: TGTGCCAGCAGCCTCGTGGCAGGGATATACAATGAGCAGTTCTTC
cdr3_aa: CASSLVAGIYNEQFF

clone_size: many
d_call: NA
j_call: TRBJ2-1
v_call: TRBV12-3/TRBV12-4
cdr3_nt: TGTGCCAGCAGCAACGAGGTAACGGAGGACCACTCCTACAATGAGCAGTTCTTC
cdr3_aa: CASSNEVTEDHSYNEQFF

clone_size: NA
d_call: TRBD2
j_call: TRBJ2-7
v_call: TRBV5-4
cdr3_nt: TGTGCCAGCAGCTTTGGACTAGCGGGACCCTACGAGCAGTACTTC
cdr3_aa: CASSFGLAGPYEQYF

clone_size: NA
d_call: TRBD1
j_call: TRBJ1-2
v_call: TRBV28
cdr3_nt: TGTGCCAGCAGTAAACAGGGGACTGGCTACACCTTC
cdr3_aa: CASSKQGTGYTF

clone_size: NA
d_call: NA
j_call: TRBJ2-5
v_call: TRBV5-1
cdr3_nt: TGCGCCAGCAGCTTGGGCGTTTGGGGGAACCAAGAGACCCAGTACTTC
cdr3_aa: CASSLGVWGNQETQYF

clone_size: few
d_call: TRBD2
j_call: TRBJ2-3
v_call: TRBV7-3
cdr3_nt: TGTGCCAGCAGCTGGACTAGCGATCCCACAGATACGCAGTATTTT
cdr3_aa: CASSWTSDPTDTQYF

clone_size: NA
d_call: NA
j_call: TRBJ2-1
v_call: TRBV25-1
cdr3_nt: TGTGCCAGCAAGGGGGGAAGGGTTTCCTACAATGAGCAGTTCTTC
cdr3_aa: CASKGGRVSYNEQFF

clone_size: many
d_call: NA
j_call: TRBJ2-3
v_call: TRBV4-2
cdr3_nt: TGTGCCAGCAGCCAAGAGGTGGTTGGCACAGATACGCAGTATTTT
cdr3_aa: CASSQEVVGTDTQYF

clone_size: many
d_call: TRBD2
j_call: TRBJ2-5
v_call: TRBV29-1
cdr3_nt: TGCAGCCTGGCCTTAGCGGGAGTGACCCAGTACTTC
cdr3_aa: CSLALAGVTQYF

clone_size: NA
d_call: TRBD1
j_call: TRBJ1-3
v_call: TRBV25-1
cdr3_nt: TGTGCCAGCAGCCAGGGGACAGGCTCTGGAAACACCATATATTTT
cdr3_aa: CASSQGTGSGNTIYF

clone_size: NA
d_call: NA
j_call: TRBJ2-1
v_call: TRBV13
cdr3_nt: TGTGCCAGCAACCGACTAGGAGCAGACCTGGAATACAATGAGCAGTTCTTC
cdr3_aa: CASNRLGADLEYNEQFF

clone_size: many
d_call: TRBD1
j_call: TRBJ2-7
v_call: TRBV4-1
cdr3_nt: TGCGCCAGCAGCCAAGATCCACAGGGGGCACAGTCCTACGAGCAGTACTTC
cdr3_aa: CASSQDPQGAQSYEQYF

clone_size: NA
d_call: TRBD2
j_call: TRBJ2-1
v_call: TRBV5-4
cdr3_nt: TGTGCCAGCACCTTGCCGGGAGGGCCCTACAATGAGCAGTTCTTC
cdr3_aa: CASTLPGGPYNEQFF

clone_size: NA
d_call: NA
j_call: TRBJ1-5
v_call: TRBV6-2/TRBV6-3
cdr3_nt: TGTGCCAGCAGTACGTTATCAAGGGGGAACAATCAGCCCAAGCATTTT
cdr3_aa: CASSTLSRGNNQPKHF

clone_size: NA
d_call: NA
j_call: TRBJ2-1
v_call: TRBV12-3/TRBV12-4
cdr3_nt: TGTGCCATCTCTCCGGGGGGCTCCTACAATGAGCAATTCTTC
cdr3_aa: CAISPGGSYNEQFF

clone_size: few
d_call: NA
j_call: TRBJ1-1
v_call: TRBV14
cdr3_nt: TGTGCCAGCACCTCACAGGGAGTCACTGAAGCTTTCTTT
cdr3_aa: CASTSQGVTEAFF

clone_size: medium-sized
d_call: NA
j_call: TRBJ2-1
v_call: TRBV11-2
cdr3_nt: TGTGCCAGCAGCTTAGCGACCGGCTACAATGAGCAGTTCTTC
cdr3_aa: CASSLATGYNEQFF

clone_size: NA
d_call: TRBD1
j_call: TRBJ2-7
v_call: TRBV5-4
cdr3_nt: TGTGCCAGCAGCTTGAATGACAGGGTTAGCGAGCAGTACTTC
cdr3_aa: CASSLNDRVSEQYF

clone_size: NA
d_call: TRBD2
j_call: TRBJ2-1
v_call: TRBV5-8
cdr3_nt: TGTGCCAGCGGCTTGCAGGGACTAGCGGGCGGCTCCTACAATGAGCAGTTCTTC
cdr3_aa: CASGLQGLAGGSYNEQFF

clone_size: many
d_call: TRBD1
j_call: TRBJ1-1
v_call: TRBV29-1
cdr3_nt: TGCAGCGTAGATGACAGGGGGTCCACTGAAGCTTTCTTT
cdr3_aa: CSVDDRGSTEAFF